These T cell receptor beta chains were read from a single sample in a study of T cells in Graves' hyperthyroidism and ophthalmopathy. Using its own MiXCR run on the multiplex PCR reads, TCRdb lists one record per CDR3 protein. The sample records 350,000 to 400,000 distinct CDR3 sequences, about 15% being singletons. Source material: blood. These receptors were taken from a woman aged 55-69 years with Graves' hyperthyroidism. Both conserved end residues are part of each CDR3. Fields, in order: CDR3 DNA, CDR3 protein, clone size, J gene, V gene, D gene. A D gene is named only where the DNA matches it firmly. Expanded clones are given a class, and other clones once, few, many or no size at all.

CDR3nt: TGCAGTGCTAGAAAACAGGGAAGGTCCTATAATTCACCCCTCCACTTT; CDR3aa: CSARKQGRSYNSPLHF; abundance: -; j_gene: TRBJ1-6; v_gene: TRBV20-1; d_gene: -
CDR3nt: TGCGCCAGCAGATTGTCCTTTAGCGAGCAGTTCTTC; CDR3aa: CASRLSFSEQFF; abundance: many; j_gene: TRBJ2-1; v_gene: TRBV5-1; d_gene: -
CDR3nt: TGCGCCAGCAGCCGGACAGGGAATAGCGGGACGACGCAGTATTTT; CDR3aa: CASSRTGNSGTTQYF; abundance: many; j_gene: TRBJ2-3; v_gene: TRBV5-1; d_gene: -
CDR3nt: TGTGCCAGCAGCTCCCGGGACAGGGGGCTTTATGGCTACACCTTC; CDR3aa: CASSSRDRGLYGYTF; abundance: many; j_gene: TRBJ1-2; v_gene: TRBV7-2; d_gene: TRBD1
CDR3nt: TGTGCCACCAGTGACCTCAGGGCCGGACTAGACTACAATGAGCAGTTCTTC; CDR3aa: CATSDLRAGLDYNEQFF; abundance: -; j_gene: TRBJ2-1; v_gene: TRBV24-1; d_gene: TRBD2
CDR3nt: TGTGCCAGCAGCCAAGAAGGACTAGCGACAGATACGCAGTATTTT; CDR3aa: CASSQEGLATDTQYF; abundance: -; j_gene: TRBJ2-3; v_gene: TRBV11-1; d_gene: TRBD2
CDR3nt: TGTGCCAGCAGTCCCAGGGACAGGGGGCGAGAGACCCAGTACTTC; CDR3aa: CASSPRDRGRETQYF; abundance: many; j_gene: TRBJ2-5; v_gene: TRBV11-1; d_gene: TRBD1
CDR3nt: TGTGCCAGCAGCTTAGATCCCGGGGGTAGCCTTACACGGGGCTACGAGCAGTACTTC; CDR3aa: CASSLDPGGSLTRGYEQYF; abundance: few; j_gene: TRBJ2-7; v_gene: TRBV11-2; d_gene: -
CDR3nt: TGTGCCAGCAGCCTCAACAGGGGAGGGACCGGGGAGCTGTTTTTT; CDR3aa: CASSLNRGGTGELFF; abundance: -; j_gene: TRBJ2-2; v_gene: TRBV6-2/TRBV6-3; d_gene: -
CDR3nt: TGTGCCTGGAGTACTAGCGGGAGCCTCAATGAGCAGTTCTTC; CDR3aa: CAWSTSGSLNEQFF; abundance: -; j_gene: TRBJ2-1; v_gene: TRBV30; d_gene: TRBD2
CDR3nt: TGCGCCAGCAGGAAAGGGTCCGGCAAGTTGAATTCACCCCTCCACTTT; CDR3aa: CASRKGSGKLNSPLHF; abundance: -; j_gene: TRBJ1-6; v_gene: TRBV5-1; d_gene: -
CDR3nt: TGTGCCAGCAGCTTAGCGGCAGGGACCTACAATGAGCAGTTCTTC; CDR3aa: CASSLAAGTYNEQFF; abundance: many; j_gene: TRBJ2-1; v_gene: TRBV7-2; d_gene: -
CDR3nt: TGTGCCAGCAGCCAACCGGCTCGGACGGCGGGGAGCGAGCAGTTCTTC; CDR3aa: CASSQPARTAGSEQFF; abundance: -; j_gene: TRBJ2-1; v_gene: TRBV7-9; d_gene: -
CDR3nt: TGTGCCAGCAGCCAGGACACTGGAAACACCATATATTTT; CDR3aa: CASSQDTGNTIYF; abundance: few; j_gene: TRBJ1-3; v_gene: TRBV3-1; d_gene: -
CDR3nt: TGTGCCAGCAGTTCGTCACAGGGCTCCTACGGGCAGTACTTC; CDR3aa: CASSSSQGSYGQYF; abundance: few; j_gene: TRBJ2-7; v_gene: TRBV12-3/TRBV12-4; d_gene: -
CDR3nt: TGTGCCACCACCTCAAGCTCCTACAATGAGCAGTTCTTC; CDR3aa: CATTSSSYNEQFF; abundance: many; j_gene: TRBJ2-1; v_gene: TRBV24-1; d_gene: -
CDR3nt: TGTGCCAGCAGCTTAACTAGCGGGAAACACAATGAGCAGTTCTTC; CDR3aa: CASSLTSGKHNEQFF; abundance: -; j_gene: TRBJ2-1; v_gene: TRBV7-2; d_gene: TRBD2
CDR3nt: TGTGCCAGCAGGGCACCCACAGGGGGACAAGAGACCCAGTACTTC; CDR3aa: CASRAPTGGQETQYF; abundance: few; j_gene: TRBJ2-5; v_gene: TRBV28; d_gene: TRBD1
CDR3nt: TGTGCCAGCAGTCCATTCCCGGGACCGGCCTATAATTCACCCCTCCACTTT; CDR3aa: CASSPFPGPAYNSPLHF; abundance: -; j_gene: TRBJ1-6; v_gene: TRBV6-1; d_gene: -
CDR3nt: TGTGCCAGTAGTATTATCGCAGATACGCAGTATTTT; CDR3aa: CASSIIADTQYF; abundance: few; j_gene: TRBJ2-3; v_gene: TRBV19; d_gene: -
CDR3nt: TGTGCCAGCAGCTTAGTTACGGGGGGACAGCAAGAGACCCAGTACTTC; CDR3aa: CASSLVTGGQQETQYF; abundance: many; j_gene: TRBJ2-5; v_gene: TRBV13; d_gene: -
CDR3nt: TGTGCCTGGAGGCGGGCGGGAGGGGTGGAGACCCAGTACTTC; CDR3aa: CAWRRAGGVETQYF; abundance: few; j_gene: TRBJ2-5; v_gene: TRBV30; d_gene: TRBD2